Sequencing of this T cell receptor (beta chain) was carried out in a study of graft-versus-host responses after intestinal transplantation. The CDR3 covers 13 residues. V was clipped by 4 bases and J by 3 bases, with 10 bases between them. Germline CDR1 reads SGHNT; CDR2 reads YYREEE (reference sequence). Some clones are missing from TCRdb's copy, which holds only in-frame ones; the method was immunoSEQ multiplex PCR. The table includes around 55,000 clones, roughly 90% detected once. Study results and caveats: Allografts from individuals with graft-donor T cell macrochimerism displayed high graft-versus-host to host-versus-graft clonal ratios.

As to this clone: Its cognate antigen is unknown.

The chain is built from TRBV5-4 and TRBJ2-5; possible D gene TRBD1, 6 bases. The sample was unstimulated CD4+ T cells sorted from spleen or lymph node cells, taken before transplant. The source of this sequence is a human donor who was the organ donor for an intestinal transplant. The CDR3, as DNA: TGTGCCAGCAGCGTGGGGGCTAAAGAGACCCAGTACTTC. Amino acid sequence: CASSVGAKETQYF.